One and the same sample provided the 14 T cell receptor beta chains below, sequenced in a study of CD8+CD57+ T cells in acquired aplastic anemia. TCR beta VDJ and CDR3 profiles were obtained from a genomic DNA template. TCRdb fed the reads into MiXCR, producing one record per CDR3 protein. The table has a few hundred thousand distinct CDR3 sequences, over 60% seen once; the top ten hold 25% to 30%. Sequencing used sorted CD4+, CD8+, or CD8+CD57+ T cells (not recorded which) from PBMCs. The receptors derive from a human donor in good health.

This clonotype was seen many times. The chain couples TRBV6-2 or TRBV6-3 to TRBJ2-7; D is unresolved. V was shortened by 0 bases and J by 4 bases, with 4 bases between the two germline ends. The CDR3 sequence is 12 residues long. The germline gives CDR1 MNHEY, CDR2 SVGEGT. The CDR3 spells CASSYSVYEQYF. CDR3 DNA: TGTGCCAGCAGTTACTCGGTATACGAGCAGTACTTC.

Of note for this clonotype: Its ends do not fully match the called genes, so a read error is possible. The CDR3 reads CATSDRTGLINEQFF. The CDR3 region has the DNA TGTGCCACCAGTGATAGGACAGGGCTCATAAATGAGCAGTTCTTC. The rearrangement uses TRBV10-3 and TRBJ2-1; 8 bases line up with TRBD1. The CDR3 is 15 amino acids. The germline CDR1 and CDR2 sequences are ENHRY and SYGVKD.

The rearrangement uses TRBV5-1 and TRBJ1-1; no clear D. Germline V gene lookup returns CDR1 SGHRS and CDR2 YFSETQ. Trimming cost V 0 bases and J 11 bases, with 11 bases left between them. This CDR3 is built from 12 residues. The CDR3 DNA reads TGCGCCAGCAGCTTGGGGGCCCAAGGGGCTTTCTTT. Its translation: CASSLGAQGAFF.

This clonotype was found many times. The rearrangement uses TRBV11-2 and TRBJ2-1; unclear D gene. Trimming took 7 bases from V and 6 from J, leaving 10 bases between them. The CDR3 loop spans 12 amino acids. In germline, CDR1 is SGHAT, CDR2 FQNNGV. CDR3 sequence: CASTLPPNEQFF. CDR3 DNA sequence: TGTGCCAGCACCCTACCCCCCAATGAGCAGTTCTTC.

This sequence joins TRBV2 and TRBJ2-1; 8 nucleotides match TRBD2. CDR1 is SNHLY and CDR2 is FYNNEI in the germline V gene. Losses at the gene ends were 7 bases for V and 4 bases for J; bases not matched to a gene: 3. The length of the CDR3 is 13 residues. The CDR3 is CASMVAGYNEQFF. The CDR3 nucleotides read TGTGCCAGCATGGTAGCGGGGTACAATGAGCAGTTCTTC.

The rearrangement links TRBV20-1 to TRBJ2-5; TRBD1 is a possible D gene (6 bases). The CDR3 extends over 12 amino acids. V lost 0 bases, J lost 5 bases, and 7 bases lay in between. Germline V lookup: CDR1 DFQATT, CDR2 SNEGSKA (reference sequence). The CDR3 DNA follows: TGCAGTGCTAGAGATCAGGGGGAGACCCAGTACTTC. Its protein is CSARDQGETQYF.

The gene calls are TRBV7-9 and TRBJ1-5; 7 nucleotides match TRBD1. The CDR3 loop spans 15 amino acids. Germline-derived CDR1 and CDR2 are SEHNR and FQNEAQ (reference sequence). Germline trimming cut 5 bases from V and 7 bases from J; bases unmatched to any gene: 11. In nucleotides, the CDR3 is TGTGCCAGCAGCCAAGGACAGGACCCTGGCCAGCCCCAGCATTTT. It is translated as CASSQGQDPGQPQHF.

The chain links TRBV14 to TRBJ1-4, with TRBD1 matching 9 bases. V dropped 4 bases and J dropped 7; count of bases not matched to a gene: 10. The CDR3 length is 16 residues. Germline assignment: CDR1 SGHDN and CDR2 FVKESK. In DNA, the CDR3 is TGTGCCAGCAGCCGGGATGTGGGACAGGGATTTGAAAAACTGTTTTTT. Encoded protein: CASSRDVGQGFEKLFF.

In its sample, this clonotype was seen a few times. The chain combines TRBV10-3 with TRBJ1-1; a weak D match, TRBD1 (5 bases). The CDR3 covers 15 residues. Per the germline V gene, CDR1 is ENHRY and CDR2 is SYGVKD. Trimming took off 3 bases at V and 4 bases at J, with 15 bases between the two ends. The CDR3 sequence: CAISDWGRGGTEAFF. Here the CDR3 DNA reads TGTGCCATCAGTGATTGGGGACGCGGGGGCACTGAAGCTTTCTTT.

Remarks on this clonotype: It is likely a read error, because the conserved phenylalanine at the end of the CDR3 is missing. No DNA is shown, since the ends of the CDR3 on it are uncertain; the CDR3 is the one TCRdb lists. The chain employs TRBV2 and TRBJ2-7. Germline CDR1 SNHLY, CDR2 FYNNEI. A total of 8 residues make up the CDR3, ends included. This chain's CDR3 is CASSGRTS.

J is TRBJ2-7 and V is TRBV7-9, with D possibly being TRBD1 (6 bases). The CDR3 extends over 14 amino acids. CDR1 SEHNR and CDR2 FQNEAQ come from the germline V gene (reference sequence). V was trimmed by 5 bases and J by 3 bases, leaving 14 bases between them. Written as DNA, the CDR3 is TGTGCCAGCAGCGGACCAGGGGTAGGCTACGAGCAGTACTTC. Translating gives CASSGPGVGYEQYF.

V and J are TRBV10-3 and TRBJ1-1, with TRBD1 identical over 11 bases. J was trimmed by 10 bases and V by 10 bases; bases with no gene match: 8. The CDR3 totals 12 residues. Per germline, CDR1 ENHRY and CDR2 SYGVKD. The CDR3 sequence is CASWTGGVGAFF. CDR3 DNA sequence: TGTGCCAGCTGGACAGGGGGCGTAGGAGCTTTCTTT.

Concerning this clonotype itself: An end of the junction differs from the germline gene, which may be a read error. The V and J genes are TRBV5-1 and TRBJ2-1; no firm D call. The CDR3 covers 15 residues. Germline values: CDR1 SGHRS, CDR2 YFSETQ. The CDR3 nucleotides are TGTGCCAGCAGCTCAGGTTCAGGTCGGCACAATGAGCAGTTCTTC. Protein sequence: CASSSGSGRHNEQFF.

This sequence joins TRBV7-8 and TRBJ2-2; TRBD2 agrees at 13 bases. Trimming cost V 5 bases and J 7 bases; bases outside gene matches: 7. The CDR3 runs 16 residues. The germline gives CDR1 SGHVS, CDR2 FQNEAQ. The CDR3 DNA reads as TGTGCCAGCAGCGTCCGGACTAGCGGGGGTGGCGGGGAGCTGTTTTTT. It is translated as CASSVRTSGGGGELFF. The entire variable domain, with the rest obtained from reference TRBV7-8 and TRBJ2-2, is as follows: GAGVSQSPRYKVAKRGQDVALRCDPISGHVSLFWYQQALGQGPEFLTYFQNEAQLDKSGLPSDRFFAERPEGSVSTLKIQRTQQEDSAVYLCASSVRTSGGGGELFFGEGSRLTVL.